Listed below are T cell receptor beta chains from one sample, sequenced in a study of shared clonotypes between healthy human individuals. The repertoire was sequenced with immunoSEQ multiplex PCR; TCRdb's copy has only in-frame clones and lacks some. Altogether more than 1 million clones are present, about 80% being singletons, with the ten largest covering around 0.47%. The sequenced material came from memory CD4+ T cells from PBMCs. The source of these receptors is a man younger than 35 in good health. Some clones in this sample may be carry-over from other donors' samples. Both conserved end residues are part of each CDR3. D genes are given only for firm matches. Expanded clones are given a class, and other clones once, few, many or no size at all.

v_call: TRBV30
d_call: TRBD2
clone_size: -
j_call: TRBJ2-7
cdr3_nt: TGTGCCGGCCTAAAGGGACTAGCTCATATGAGACCCTACGAGCAGTACTTC
cdr3_aa: CAGLKGLAHMRPYEQYF

v_call: TRBV7-2
d_call: TRBD1
clone_size: -
j_call: TRBJ2-7
cdr3_nt: TGTGCCAGCAGCTTAAGGCAGGGGGAAGCCTACGAGCAGTACTTC
cdr3_aa: CASSLRQGEAYEQYF

v_call: TRBV2
d_call: -
clone_size: -
j_call: TRBJ1-1
cdr3_nt: TGTGCCAGCAGTGAAGTGGGGGGGAACACTGAAGCTTTCTTT
cdr3_aa: CASSEVGGNTEAFF

v_call: TRBV2
d_call: -
clone_size: few
j_call: TRBJ1-2
cdr3_nt: TGTGCCAGCAGTGAAGCGAACTATGGCTACACCTTC
cdr3_aa: CASSEANYGYTF

v_call: TRBV13
d_call: -
clone_size: -
j_call: TRBJ1-1
cdr3_nt: TGTGCCAGCAGCTTAGTAACAGAAGGGACTGAAGCTTTCTTT
cdr3_aa: CASSLVTEGTEAFF

v_call: TRBV21-1
d_call: -
clone_size: -
j_call: TRBJ1-3
cdr3_nt: TGTGCCAGCAGTTGGGTGACAGGAAACACCATATATTTT
cdr3_aa: CASSWVTGNTIYF

v_call: TRBV25-1
d_call: -
clone_size: -
j_call: TRBJ1-6
cdr3_nt: TGTGCCAGCAGTGAGATACGACAGTACGATTCACCCCTCCACTTT
cdr3_aa: CASSEIRQYDSPLHF

v_call: TRBV6-1
d_call: -
clone_size: -
j_call: TRBJ2-2
cdr3_nt: TGTGCCAGCAAAGGGACTCCTGAGCTGTTTTTT
cdr3_aa: CASKGTPELFF

v_call: TRBV2
d_call: -
clone_size: -
j_call: TRBJ1-2
cdr3_nt: TGTGCCAGCGGACAACAGGGCCACTATGGCTACACCTTC
cdr3_aa: CASGQQGHYGYTF

v_call: TRBV6-6
d_call: TRBD1
clone_size: once
j_call: TRBJ1-5
cdr3_nt: TGTGCCAGCAGCATACGGGACAGGGAACAGCCCCAGCATTTT
cdr3_aa: CASSIRDREQPQHF

v_call: TRBV7-2
d_call: TRBD2
clone_size: -
j_call: TRBJ2-7
cdr3_nt: TGTGCCAGCAGCCCCGGACTAGCGGGTCCCTACGAGCAGTACTTC
cdr3_aa: CASSPGLAGPYEQYF

v_call: TRBV19
d_call: -
clone_size: once
j_call: TRBJ2-7
cdr3_nt: TGTGCCAGTAGCCCCCCCGGGGTTACGGGGTACGAGCAGTACTTC
cdr3_aa: CASSPPGVTGYEQYF

v_call: TRBV7-2
d_call: -
clone_size: few
j_call: TRBJ1-5
cdr3_nt: TGTGCCAGCAGCTATACGGGGGGCAATCAGCCCCAGCATTTT
cdr3_aa: CASSYTGGNQPQHF